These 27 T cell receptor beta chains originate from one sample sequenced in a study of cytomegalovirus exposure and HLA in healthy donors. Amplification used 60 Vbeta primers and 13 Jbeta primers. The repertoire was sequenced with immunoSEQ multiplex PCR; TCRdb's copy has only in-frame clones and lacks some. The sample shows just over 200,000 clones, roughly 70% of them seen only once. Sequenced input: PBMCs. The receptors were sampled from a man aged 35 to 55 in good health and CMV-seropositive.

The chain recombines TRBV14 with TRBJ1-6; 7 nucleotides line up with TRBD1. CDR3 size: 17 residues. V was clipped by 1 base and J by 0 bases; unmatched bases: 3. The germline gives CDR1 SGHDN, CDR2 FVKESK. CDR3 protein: CASSQGDRSSYNSPLHF. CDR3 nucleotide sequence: TGTGCCAGCAGCCAAGGGGACAGAAGCTCCTATAATTCACCCCTCCACTTT.

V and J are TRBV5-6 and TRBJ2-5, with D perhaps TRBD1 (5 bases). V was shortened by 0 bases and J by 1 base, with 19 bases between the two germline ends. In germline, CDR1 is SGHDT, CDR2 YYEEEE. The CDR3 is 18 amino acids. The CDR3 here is CASSLGATAGRSQETQYF. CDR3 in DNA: TGTGCCAGCAGCTTGGGAGCTACGGCAGGGCGATCCCAAGAGACCCAGTACTTC.

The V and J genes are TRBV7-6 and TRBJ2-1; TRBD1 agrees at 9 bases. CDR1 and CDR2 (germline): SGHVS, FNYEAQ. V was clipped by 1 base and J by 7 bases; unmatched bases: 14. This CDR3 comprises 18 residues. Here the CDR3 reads CASSLGSEQGADVNEQFF. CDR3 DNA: TGTGCCAGCAGCTTAGGGAGTGAACAGGGGGCAGATGTGAATGAGCAGTTCTTC.

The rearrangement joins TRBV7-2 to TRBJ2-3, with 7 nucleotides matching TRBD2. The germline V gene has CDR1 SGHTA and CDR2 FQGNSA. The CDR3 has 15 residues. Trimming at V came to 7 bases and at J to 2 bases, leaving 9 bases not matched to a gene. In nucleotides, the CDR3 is TGTGCCAGCACTCGCAGCGGGGCCACCACAGATACGCAGTATTTT. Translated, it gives CASTRSGATTDTQYF.

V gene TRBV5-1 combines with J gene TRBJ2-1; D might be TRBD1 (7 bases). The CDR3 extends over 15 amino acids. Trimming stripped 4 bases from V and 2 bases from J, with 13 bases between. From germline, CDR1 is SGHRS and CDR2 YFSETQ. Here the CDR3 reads CASSRGTETYNEQFF. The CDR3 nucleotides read TGCGCCAGCAGCCGCGGGACAGAAACCTACAATGAGCAGTTCTTC.

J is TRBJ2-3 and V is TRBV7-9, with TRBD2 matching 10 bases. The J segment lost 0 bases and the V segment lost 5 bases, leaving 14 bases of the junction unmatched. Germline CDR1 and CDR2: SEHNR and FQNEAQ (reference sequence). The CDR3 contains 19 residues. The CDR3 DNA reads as TGTGCCAGCAGCCGCGTAGTAAGCGGGGGGGCCTCTAGCACAGATACGCAGTATTTT. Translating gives CASSRVVSGGASSTDTQYF.

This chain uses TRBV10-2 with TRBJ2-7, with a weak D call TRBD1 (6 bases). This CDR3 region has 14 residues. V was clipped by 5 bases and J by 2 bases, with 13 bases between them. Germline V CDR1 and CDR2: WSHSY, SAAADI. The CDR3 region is CASSPSGTTYEQYF. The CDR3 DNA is TGCGCCAGCAGTCCCTCCGGGACAACCTACGAGCAGTACTTC.

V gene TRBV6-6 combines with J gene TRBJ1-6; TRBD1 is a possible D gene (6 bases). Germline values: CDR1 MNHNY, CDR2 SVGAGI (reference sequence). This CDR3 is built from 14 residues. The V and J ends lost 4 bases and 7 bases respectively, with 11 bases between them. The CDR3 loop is CASSFTGWNSPLHF. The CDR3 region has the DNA TGTGCCAGCAGTTTTACAGGGTGGAATTCACCCCTCCACTTT.

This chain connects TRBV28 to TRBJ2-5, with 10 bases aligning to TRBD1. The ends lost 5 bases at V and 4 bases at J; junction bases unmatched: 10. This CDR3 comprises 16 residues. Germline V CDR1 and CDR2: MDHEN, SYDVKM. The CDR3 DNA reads TGTGCCAGCAGTCGGACTGGGACAGGGGATGGAGAGACCCAGTACTTC. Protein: CASSRTGTGDGETQYF.

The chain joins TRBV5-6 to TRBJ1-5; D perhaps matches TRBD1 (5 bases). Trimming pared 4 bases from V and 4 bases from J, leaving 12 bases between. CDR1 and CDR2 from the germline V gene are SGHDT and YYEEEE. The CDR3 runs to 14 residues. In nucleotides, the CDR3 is TGTGCCAGCAGCAGGGGATTCAGGAATCAGCCCCAGCATTTT. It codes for CASSRGFRNQPQHF. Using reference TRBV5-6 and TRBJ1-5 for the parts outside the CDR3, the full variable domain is DAGVTQSPTHLIKTRGQQVTLRCSPKSGHDTVSWYQQALGQGPQFIFQYYEEEERQRGNFPDRFSGHQFPNYSSELNVNALLLGDSALYLCASSRGFRNQPQHFGDGTRLSIL.

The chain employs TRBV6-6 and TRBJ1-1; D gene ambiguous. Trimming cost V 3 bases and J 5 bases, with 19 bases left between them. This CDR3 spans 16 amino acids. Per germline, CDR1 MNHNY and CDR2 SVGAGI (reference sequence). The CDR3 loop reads CASSYSGLRPGTEAFF. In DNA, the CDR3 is TGTGCCAGCAGTTATTCGGGGTTAAGGCCGGGGACTGAAGCTTTCTTT.

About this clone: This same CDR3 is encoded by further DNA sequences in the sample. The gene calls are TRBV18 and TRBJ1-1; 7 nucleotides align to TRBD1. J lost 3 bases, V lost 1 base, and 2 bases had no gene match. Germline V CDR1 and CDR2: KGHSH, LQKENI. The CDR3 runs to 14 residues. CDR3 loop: CASSPLDRDTEAFF. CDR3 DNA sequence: TGTGCCAGCTCACCACTAGACAGGGACACTGAAGCTTTCTTT. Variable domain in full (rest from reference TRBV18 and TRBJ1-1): NAGVMQNPRHLVRRRGQEARLRCSPMKGHSHVYWYRQLPEEGLKFMVYLQKENIIDESGMPKERFSAEFPKEGPSILRIQQVVRGDSAAYFCASSPLDRDTEAFFGQGTRLTVV.

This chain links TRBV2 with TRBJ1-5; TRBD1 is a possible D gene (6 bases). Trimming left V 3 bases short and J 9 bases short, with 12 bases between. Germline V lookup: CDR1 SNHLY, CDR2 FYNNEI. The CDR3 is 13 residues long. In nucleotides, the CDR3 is TGTGCCAGCAGTGAGATAGGGGGGGGGCCCCAGCATTTT. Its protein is CASSEIGGGPQHF.

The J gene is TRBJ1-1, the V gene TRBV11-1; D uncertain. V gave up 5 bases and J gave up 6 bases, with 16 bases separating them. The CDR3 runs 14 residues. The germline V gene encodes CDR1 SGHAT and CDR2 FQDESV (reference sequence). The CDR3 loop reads CASSLRRMAAEAFF. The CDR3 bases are TGTGCCAGCAGCCTCCGGAGGATGGCGGCTGAAGCTTTCTTT.

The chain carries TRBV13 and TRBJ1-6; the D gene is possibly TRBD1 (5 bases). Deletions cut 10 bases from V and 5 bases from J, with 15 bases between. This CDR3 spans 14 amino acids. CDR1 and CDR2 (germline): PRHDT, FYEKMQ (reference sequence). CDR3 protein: CATRTGSHNSPLHF. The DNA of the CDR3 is TGTGCCACCAGAACAGGCTCGCATAATTCACCCCTCCACTTT.

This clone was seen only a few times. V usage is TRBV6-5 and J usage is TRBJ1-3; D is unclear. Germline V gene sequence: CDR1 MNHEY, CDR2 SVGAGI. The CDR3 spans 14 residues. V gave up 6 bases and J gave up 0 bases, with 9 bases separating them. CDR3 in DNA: TGTGCCAGCAGGCAGGACTCCTCTGGAAACACCATATATTTT. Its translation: CASRQDSSGNTIYF.

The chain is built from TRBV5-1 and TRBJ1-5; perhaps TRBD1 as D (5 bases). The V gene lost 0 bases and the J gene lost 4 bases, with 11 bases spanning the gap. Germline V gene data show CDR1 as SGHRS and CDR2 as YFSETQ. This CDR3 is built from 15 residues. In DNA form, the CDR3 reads TGCGCCAGCAGCTTGGCCTCGGGACTTAATCAGCCCCAGCATTTT. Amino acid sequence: CASSLASGLNQPQHF.

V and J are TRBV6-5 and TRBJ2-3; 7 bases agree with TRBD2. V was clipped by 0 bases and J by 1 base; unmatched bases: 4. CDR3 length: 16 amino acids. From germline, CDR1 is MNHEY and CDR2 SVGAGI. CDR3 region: CASSYSSAGGTDTQYF. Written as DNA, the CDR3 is TGTGCCAGCAGTTACTCGTCTGCGGGGGGCACAGATACGCAGTATTTT.

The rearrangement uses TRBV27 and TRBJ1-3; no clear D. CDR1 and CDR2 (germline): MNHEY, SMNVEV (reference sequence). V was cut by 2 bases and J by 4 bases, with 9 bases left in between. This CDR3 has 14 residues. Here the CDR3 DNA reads TGTGCCAGCAGTTTAACGGGTGTCGGAAACACCATATATTTT. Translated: CASSLTGVGNTIYF.

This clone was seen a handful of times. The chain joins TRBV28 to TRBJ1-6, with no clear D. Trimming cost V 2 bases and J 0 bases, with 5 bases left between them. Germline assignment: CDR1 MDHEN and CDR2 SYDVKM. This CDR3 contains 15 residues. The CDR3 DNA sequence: TGTGCCAGCAGTTTAATTAGCTCCTATAATTCACCCCTCCACTTT. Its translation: CASSLISSYNSPLHF.

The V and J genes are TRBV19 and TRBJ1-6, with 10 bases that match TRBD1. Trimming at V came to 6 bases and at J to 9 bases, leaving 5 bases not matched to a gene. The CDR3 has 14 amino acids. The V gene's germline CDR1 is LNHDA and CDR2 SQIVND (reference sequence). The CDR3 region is CASRNRDRGSPLHF. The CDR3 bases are TGTGCCAGTAGGAACCGGGACAGGGGTTCACCCCTCCACTTT.

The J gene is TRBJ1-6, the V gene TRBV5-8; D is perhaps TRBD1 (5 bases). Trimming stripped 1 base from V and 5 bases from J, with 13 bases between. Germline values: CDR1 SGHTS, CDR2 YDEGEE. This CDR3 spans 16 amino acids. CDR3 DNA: TGTGCCAGCAGCTTGACTGACAGCAGCGATAATTCACCCCTCCACTTT. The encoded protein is CASSLTDSSDNSPLHF.

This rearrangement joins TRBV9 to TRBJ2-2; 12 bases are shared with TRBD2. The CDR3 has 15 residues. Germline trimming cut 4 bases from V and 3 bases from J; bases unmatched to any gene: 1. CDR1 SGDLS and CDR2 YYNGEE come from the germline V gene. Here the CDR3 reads CASSTSGGYTGELFF. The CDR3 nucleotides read TGTGCCAGCAGCACTAGCGGGGGGTACACCGGGGAGCTGTTTTTT.

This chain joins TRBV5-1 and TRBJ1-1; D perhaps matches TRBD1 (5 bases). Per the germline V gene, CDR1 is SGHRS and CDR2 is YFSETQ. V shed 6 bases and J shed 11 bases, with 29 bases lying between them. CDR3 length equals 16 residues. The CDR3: CASTFEGGGSRGTAFF. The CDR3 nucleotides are TGCGCCAGCACCTTCGAGGGTGGGGGGTCCCGCGGTACGGCTTTCTTT.

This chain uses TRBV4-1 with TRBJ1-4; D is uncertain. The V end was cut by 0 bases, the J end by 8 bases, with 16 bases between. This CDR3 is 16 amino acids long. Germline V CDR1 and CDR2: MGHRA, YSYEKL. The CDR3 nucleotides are TGCGCCAGCAGCCAAGATATGACCCTAACGGGGGAAAAACTGTTTTTT. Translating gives CASSQDMTLTGEKLFF.

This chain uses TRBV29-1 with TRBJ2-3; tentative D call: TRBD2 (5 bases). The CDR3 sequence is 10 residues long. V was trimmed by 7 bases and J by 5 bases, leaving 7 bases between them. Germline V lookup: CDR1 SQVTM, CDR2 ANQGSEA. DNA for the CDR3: TGCAGCGCTGGACTAGATACGCAGTATTTT. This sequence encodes CSAGLDTQYF.

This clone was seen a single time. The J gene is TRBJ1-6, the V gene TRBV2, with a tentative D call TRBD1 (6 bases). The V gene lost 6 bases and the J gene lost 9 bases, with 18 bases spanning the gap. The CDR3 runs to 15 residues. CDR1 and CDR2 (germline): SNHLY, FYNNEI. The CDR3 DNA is TGTGCCAGCAGGACAGAGGGGGTTTGGGGTTCACCCCTCCACTTT. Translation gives CASRTEGVWGSPLHF.